A single T cell receptor (beta chain) is shown here with its context. Sequencing was performed with immunoSEQ multiplex PCR; in TCRdb, only in-frame clones are kept and a portion is missing. The table has 350,000 to 550,000 clones, roughly nine tenths seen once. The source of the sample is a study of blood T cell repertoires in COVID-19. The CDR3 is 14 amino acids. Germline V gene data show CDR1 as SNHLY and CDR2 as FYNNEI. The ends lost 10 bases at V and 4 bases at J; junction bases unmatched: 11. Participants' own reports of clinical history determined their cohort assignment. This TCR was recovered from a woman in her late teens or twenties with acute COVID-19. The chain links TRBV2 to TRBJ2-3, with 7 bases lining up with TRBD2. Sequencing was carried out using PBMCs or T cells enriched from blood (not recorded which). The CDR3 reads CAILTGLSADTQYF. The CDR3 coding sequence is TGTGCCATCCTAACGGGACTAAGCGCAGATACGCAGTATTTT.